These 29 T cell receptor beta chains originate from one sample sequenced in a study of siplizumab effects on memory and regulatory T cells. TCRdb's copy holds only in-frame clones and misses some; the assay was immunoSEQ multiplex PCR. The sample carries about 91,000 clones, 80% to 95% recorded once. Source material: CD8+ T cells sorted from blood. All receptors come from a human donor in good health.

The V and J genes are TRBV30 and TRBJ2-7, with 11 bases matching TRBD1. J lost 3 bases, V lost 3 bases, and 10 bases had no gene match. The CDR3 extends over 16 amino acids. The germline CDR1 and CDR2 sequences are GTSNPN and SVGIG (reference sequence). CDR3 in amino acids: CAWSPLGQGAIYEQYF. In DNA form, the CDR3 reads TGTGCCTGGAGCCCGCTCGGACAGGGGGCTATCTACGAGCAGTACTTC.

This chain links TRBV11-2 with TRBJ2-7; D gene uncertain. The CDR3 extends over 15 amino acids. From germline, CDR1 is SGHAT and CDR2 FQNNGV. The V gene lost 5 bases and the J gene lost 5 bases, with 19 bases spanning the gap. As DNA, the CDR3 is TGTGCCAGCAGCCAAACTTGGCTGGAACCAAACGAGCAGTACTTC. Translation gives CASSQTWLEPNEQYF.

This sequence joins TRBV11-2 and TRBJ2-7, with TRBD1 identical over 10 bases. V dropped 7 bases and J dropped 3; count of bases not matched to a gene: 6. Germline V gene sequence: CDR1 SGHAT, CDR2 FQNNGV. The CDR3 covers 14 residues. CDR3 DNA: TGTGCCAGCACCGTCGGGACAGGGGACTACGAGCAGTACTTC. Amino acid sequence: CASTVGTGDYEQYF.

Written as DNA, the CDR3 is TGTGCCTGGAGTTTGGGTCAGGGCTACGAGCAGTACTTC. Translating gives CAWSLGQGYEQYF. The gene calls are TRBV30 and TRBJ2-5; D is possibly TRBD1 (5 bases). The end of the DNA fits TRBJ2-7 better, so the J call may be wrong. Germline lookup yields CDR1 GTSNPN and CDR2 SVGIG (reference sequence). This CDR3 has 13 residues.

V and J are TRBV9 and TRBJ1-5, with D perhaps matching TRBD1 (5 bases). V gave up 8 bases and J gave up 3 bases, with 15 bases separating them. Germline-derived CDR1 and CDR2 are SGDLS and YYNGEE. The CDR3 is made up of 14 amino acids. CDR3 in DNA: TGTGCCAGTGGGACCAACAGGTTCAATCAGCCCCAGCATTTT. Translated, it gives CASGTNRFNQPQHF.

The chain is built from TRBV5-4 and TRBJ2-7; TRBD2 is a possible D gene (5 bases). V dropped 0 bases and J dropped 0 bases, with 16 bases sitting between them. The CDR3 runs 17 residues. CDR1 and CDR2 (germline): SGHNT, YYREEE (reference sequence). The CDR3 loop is CASSLGGSSPYSYEQYF. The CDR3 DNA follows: TGTGCCAGCAGCTTGGGCGGGTCGAGTCCCTACTCCTACGAGCAGTACTTC.

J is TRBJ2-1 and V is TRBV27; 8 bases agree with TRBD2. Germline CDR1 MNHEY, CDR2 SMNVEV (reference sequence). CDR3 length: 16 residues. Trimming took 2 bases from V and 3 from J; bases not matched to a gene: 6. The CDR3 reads CASSLPGLARYNEQFF. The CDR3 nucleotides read TGTGCCAGCAGTTTACCTGGACTAGCACGCTACAATGAGCAGTTCTTC.

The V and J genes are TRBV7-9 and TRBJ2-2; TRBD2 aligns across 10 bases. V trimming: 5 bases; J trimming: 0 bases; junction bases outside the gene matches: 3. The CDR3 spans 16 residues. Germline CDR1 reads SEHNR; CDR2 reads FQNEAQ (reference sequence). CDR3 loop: CASSPTSGPNTGELFF. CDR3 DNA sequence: TGTGCCAGCAGCCCGACTAGCGGGCCGAACACCGGGGAGCTGTTTTTT.

The CDR3 spells CASSSPLSGGANSTDTQYF. The DNA of the CDR3 is TGTGCCAGCAGCTCCCCACTCAGCGGGGGGGCGAATAGCACAGATACGCAGTATTTT. The chain uses TRBV13 and TRBJ2-3, with 10 bases aligning to TRBD2. V lost 4 bases and J lost 0; bases outside the gene matches: 13. CDR1 is PRHDT and CDR2 is FYEKMQ in the germline V gene (reference sequence). The CDR3 has 19 residues.

CDR3 in amino acids: CASSLDLSGNTIYF. The CDR3, as DNA: TGTGCCAGCAGCTTAGACCTCTCTGGAAACACCATATATTTT. The chain uses TRBV5-4 and TRBJ1-3, with no clear D. V was clipped by 2 bases and J by 0 bases, with 6 bases between them. The CDR3 is 14 residues long. Germline lookup yields CDR1 SGHNT and CDR2 YYREEE (reference sequence).

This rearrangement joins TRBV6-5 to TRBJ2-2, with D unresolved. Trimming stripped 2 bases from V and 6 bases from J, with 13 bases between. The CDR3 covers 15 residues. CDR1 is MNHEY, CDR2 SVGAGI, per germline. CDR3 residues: CASSYNSLPPGELFF. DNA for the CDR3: TGTGCCAGCAGTTACAATTCTCTCCCGCCCGGGGAGCTGTTTTTT.

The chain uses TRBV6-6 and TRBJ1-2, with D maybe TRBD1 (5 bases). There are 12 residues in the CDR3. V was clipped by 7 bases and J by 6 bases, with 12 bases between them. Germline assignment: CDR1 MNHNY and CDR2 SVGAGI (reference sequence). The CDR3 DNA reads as TGTGCCAGCACCGGGGGAGGAAATGGCTACACCTTC. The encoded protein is CASTGGGNGYTF.

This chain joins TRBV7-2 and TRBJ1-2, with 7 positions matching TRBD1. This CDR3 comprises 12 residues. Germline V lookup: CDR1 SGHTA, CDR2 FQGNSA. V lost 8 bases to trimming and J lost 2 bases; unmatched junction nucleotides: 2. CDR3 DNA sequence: TGTGCCAGCCAGGGGGAGAACTATGGCTACACCTTC. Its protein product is CASQGENYGYTF.

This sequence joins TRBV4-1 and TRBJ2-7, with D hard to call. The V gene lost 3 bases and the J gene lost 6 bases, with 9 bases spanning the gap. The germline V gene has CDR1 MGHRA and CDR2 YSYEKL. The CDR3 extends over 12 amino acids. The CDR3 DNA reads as TGCGCCAGCAGCCACCCCCTTCCCGAGCAGTACTTC. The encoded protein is CASSHPLPEQYF.

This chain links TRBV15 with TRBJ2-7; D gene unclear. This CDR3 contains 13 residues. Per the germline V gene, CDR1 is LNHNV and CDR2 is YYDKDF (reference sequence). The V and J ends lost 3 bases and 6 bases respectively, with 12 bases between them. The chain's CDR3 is CATSSHLGAEQYF. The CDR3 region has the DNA TGTGCCACCAGCAGCCATTTAGGAGCCGAGCAGTACTTC.

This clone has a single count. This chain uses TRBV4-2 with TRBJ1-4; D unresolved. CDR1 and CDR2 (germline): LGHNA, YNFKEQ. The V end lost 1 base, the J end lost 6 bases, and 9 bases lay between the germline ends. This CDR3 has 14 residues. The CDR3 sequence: CASSQAEEDEKLFF. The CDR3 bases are TGTGCCAGCAGCCAAGCCGAGGAAGATGAAAAACTGTTTTTT.

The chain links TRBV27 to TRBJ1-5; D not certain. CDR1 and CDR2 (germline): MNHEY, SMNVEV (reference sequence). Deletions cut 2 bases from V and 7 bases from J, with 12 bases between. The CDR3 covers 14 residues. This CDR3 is CASSLKGGSQPQHF. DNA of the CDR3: TGTGCCAGCAGTTTAAAGGGAGGGTCACAGCCCCAGCATTTT.

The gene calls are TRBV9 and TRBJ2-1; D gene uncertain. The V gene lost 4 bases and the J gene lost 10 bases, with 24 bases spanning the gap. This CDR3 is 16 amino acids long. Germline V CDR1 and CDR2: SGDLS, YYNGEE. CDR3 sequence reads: CASSPSLAPNMGEQFF. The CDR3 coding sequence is TGTGCCAGCAGCCCATCCTTGGCGCCCAATATGGGGGAGCAGTTCTTC.

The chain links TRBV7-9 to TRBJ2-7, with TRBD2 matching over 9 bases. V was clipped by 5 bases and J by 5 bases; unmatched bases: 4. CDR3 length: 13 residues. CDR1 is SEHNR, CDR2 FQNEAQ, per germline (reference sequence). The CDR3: CASSPRTSDEQYF. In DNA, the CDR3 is TGTGCCAGCAGCCCACGGACTAGCGACGAGCAGTACTTC.

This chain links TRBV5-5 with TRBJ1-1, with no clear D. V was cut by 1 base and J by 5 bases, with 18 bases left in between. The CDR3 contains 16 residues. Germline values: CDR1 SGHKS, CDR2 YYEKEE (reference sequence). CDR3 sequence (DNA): TGTGCCAGCAGCTTGTTCAGCTCGGGGTATTGGACTGAAGCTTTCTTT. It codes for CASSLFSSGYWTEAFF.

The CDR3: CASSLGQGTDTQYF. CDR3 nucleotides: TGTGCCAGCAGCCTCGGACAGGGAACAGATACGCAGTATTTT. The chain links TRBV27 to TRBJ2-3, with 8 bases identical to TRBD1. Looked up from germline, CDR1 is MNHEY and CDR2 is SMNVEV (reference sequence). The V and J ends lost 6 bases and 3 bases, in that order; junction bases with no gene match: 5. The CDR3 contains 14 residues.

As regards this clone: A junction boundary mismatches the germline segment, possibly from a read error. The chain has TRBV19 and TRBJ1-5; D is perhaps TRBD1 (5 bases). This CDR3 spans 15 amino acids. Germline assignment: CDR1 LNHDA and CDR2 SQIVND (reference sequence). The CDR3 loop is CASSIGGAGNQPQRF. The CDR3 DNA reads TGTGCCAGTAGTATTGGAGGGGCGGGCAATCAGCCCCAGCGTTTT.

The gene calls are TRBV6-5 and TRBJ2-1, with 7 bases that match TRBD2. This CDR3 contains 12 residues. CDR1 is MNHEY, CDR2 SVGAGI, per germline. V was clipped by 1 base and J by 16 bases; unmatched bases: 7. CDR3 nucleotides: TGTGCCAGCAGTTACTGGGCTAGCGGCCTATTCTTC. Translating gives CASSYWASGLFF.

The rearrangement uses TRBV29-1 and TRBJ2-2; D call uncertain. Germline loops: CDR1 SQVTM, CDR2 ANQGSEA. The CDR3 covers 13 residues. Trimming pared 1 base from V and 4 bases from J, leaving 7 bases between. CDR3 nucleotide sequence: TGCAGCGTTGAAGTAGGCGGCACCGGGGAGCTGTTTTTT. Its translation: CSVEVGGTGELFF.

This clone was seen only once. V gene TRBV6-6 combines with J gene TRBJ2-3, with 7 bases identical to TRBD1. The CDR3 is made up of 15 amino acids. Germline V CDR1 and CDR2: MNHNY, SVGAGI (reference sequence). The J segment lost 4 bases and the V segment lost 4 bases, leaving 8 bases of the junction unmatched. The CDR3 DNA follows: TGTGCCAGCAGTTTCCCCTCGACAGGGTCAGATACGCAGTATTTT. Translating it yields CASSFPSTGSDTQYF.

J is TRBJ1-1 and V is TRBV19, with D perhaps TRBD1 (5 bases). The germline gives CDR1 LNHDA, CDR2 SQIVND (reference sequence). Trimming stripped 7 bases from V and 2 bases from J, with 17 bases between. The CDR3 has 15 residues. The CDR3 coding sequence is TGTGCCAGTACCGCCTTTCCCGACAGAAACACTGAAGCTTTCTTT. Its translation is CASTAFPDRNTEAFF.

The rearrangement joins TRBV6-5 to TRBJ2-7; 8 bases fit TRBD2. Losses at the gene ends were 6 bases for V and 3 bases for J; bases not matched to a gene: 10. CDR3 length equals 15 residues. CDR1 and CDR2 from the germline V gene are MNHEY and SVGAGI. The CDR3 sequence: CASRDSGMGLYEQYF. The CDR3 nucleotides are TGTGCCAGCAGAGATAGCGGGATGGGGCTCTACGAGCAGTACTTC.

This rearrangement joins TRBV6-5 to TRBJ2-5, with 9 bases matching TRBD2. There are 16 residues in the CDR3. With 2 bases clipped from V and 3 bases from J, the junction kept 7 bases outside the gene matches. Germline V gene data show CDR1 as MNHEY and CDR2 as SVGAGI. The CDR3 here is CASSYGVRGGKETQYF. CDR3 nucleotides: TGTGCCAGCAGTTACGGGGTGCGGGGGGGGAAAGAGACCCAGTACTTC.

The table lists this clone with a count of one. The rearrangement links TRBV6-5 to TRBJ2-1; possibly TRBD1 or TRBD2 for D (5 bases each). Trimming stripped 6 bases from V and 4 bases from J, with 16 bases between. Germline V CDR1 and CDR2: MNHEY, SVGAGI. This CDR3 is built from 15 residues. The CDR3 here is CASRLGTPAYNEQFF. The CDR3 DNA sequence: TGTGCCAGCAGACTTGGGACCCCGGCGTACAATGAGCAGTTCTTC.